This T cell receptor (beta chain) comes out of a study of regulatory T cells in long-lasting Graves disease. Investigators prepared the TCR beta libraries by applying iRepertoire HTBI primers and Arm-PCR of CDR3 regions. One entry per CDR3 protein results from TCRdb running MiXCR on the multiplex PCR reads. The sample yields roughly 430,000 distinct CDR3 sequences, approximately 16% seen once. Time point indicated: newly diagnosed GD, antithyroid drugs for less than 3 months. RNA from PBMCs was the source of the TCR library. This clonotype was picked up a small number of times. V was cut by 7 bases and J by 0 bases, with 14 bases left in between. Germline V gene sequence: CDR1 SGHRS, CDR2 YFSETQ. The CDR3 covers 15 residues. These data were likewise used in another study, on T cells in Graves' hyperthyroidism and ophthalmopathy. From that second work: It was considered stable Graves' hyperthyroidism when ophthalmopathy did not progress within 18 months.

Sequenced material: peripheral blood mononuclear cells (PBMCs), taken at new diagnosis, from a patient treated with antithyroid drugs. V and J are TRBV5-1 and TRBJ2-1; D is perhaps TRBD2 (5 bases). This receptor was taken from a woman aged 30 to 39 with Graves disease. The CDR3 is CASAGSRDSYNEQFF. In DNA form, the CDR3 reads TGCGCCAGCGCGGGTAGCCGCGACTCCTACAATGAGCAGTTCTTC.